Only one count was recorded for the clone carrying this T cell receptor (beta chain). Its target is not known. Clones were sequenced by immunoSEQ multiplex PCR, and TCRdb holds only the in-frame ones, with some missing. The sample gives just under 95,000 clones, roughly 88% of which show up once; 20% to 25% is in the top ten. The data originate from a study of T cell responses to AZD1222 COVID-19 vaccine. Study findings and constraints: The sample set comprised mostly white British donors with more females, and clonal diversity was possibly underestimated.

The CDR3 runs 15 residues. V gave up 2 bases and J gave up 7 bases; unmatched junction bases: 6. Germline-derived CDR1 and CDR2 are SGHTA and FQGNSA. J is TRBJ2-1 and V is TRBV7-2, with 9 positions matching TRBD1. The sequenced sample was peripheral blood, obtained on day 0 of AZD1222 vaccination. The TCR originated in an adult in good health. In DNA, the CDR3 is TGTGCCAGCAGCTTACGGGGACAGGGAATTAATGAGCAGTTCTTC. It specifies CASSLRGQGINEQFF.